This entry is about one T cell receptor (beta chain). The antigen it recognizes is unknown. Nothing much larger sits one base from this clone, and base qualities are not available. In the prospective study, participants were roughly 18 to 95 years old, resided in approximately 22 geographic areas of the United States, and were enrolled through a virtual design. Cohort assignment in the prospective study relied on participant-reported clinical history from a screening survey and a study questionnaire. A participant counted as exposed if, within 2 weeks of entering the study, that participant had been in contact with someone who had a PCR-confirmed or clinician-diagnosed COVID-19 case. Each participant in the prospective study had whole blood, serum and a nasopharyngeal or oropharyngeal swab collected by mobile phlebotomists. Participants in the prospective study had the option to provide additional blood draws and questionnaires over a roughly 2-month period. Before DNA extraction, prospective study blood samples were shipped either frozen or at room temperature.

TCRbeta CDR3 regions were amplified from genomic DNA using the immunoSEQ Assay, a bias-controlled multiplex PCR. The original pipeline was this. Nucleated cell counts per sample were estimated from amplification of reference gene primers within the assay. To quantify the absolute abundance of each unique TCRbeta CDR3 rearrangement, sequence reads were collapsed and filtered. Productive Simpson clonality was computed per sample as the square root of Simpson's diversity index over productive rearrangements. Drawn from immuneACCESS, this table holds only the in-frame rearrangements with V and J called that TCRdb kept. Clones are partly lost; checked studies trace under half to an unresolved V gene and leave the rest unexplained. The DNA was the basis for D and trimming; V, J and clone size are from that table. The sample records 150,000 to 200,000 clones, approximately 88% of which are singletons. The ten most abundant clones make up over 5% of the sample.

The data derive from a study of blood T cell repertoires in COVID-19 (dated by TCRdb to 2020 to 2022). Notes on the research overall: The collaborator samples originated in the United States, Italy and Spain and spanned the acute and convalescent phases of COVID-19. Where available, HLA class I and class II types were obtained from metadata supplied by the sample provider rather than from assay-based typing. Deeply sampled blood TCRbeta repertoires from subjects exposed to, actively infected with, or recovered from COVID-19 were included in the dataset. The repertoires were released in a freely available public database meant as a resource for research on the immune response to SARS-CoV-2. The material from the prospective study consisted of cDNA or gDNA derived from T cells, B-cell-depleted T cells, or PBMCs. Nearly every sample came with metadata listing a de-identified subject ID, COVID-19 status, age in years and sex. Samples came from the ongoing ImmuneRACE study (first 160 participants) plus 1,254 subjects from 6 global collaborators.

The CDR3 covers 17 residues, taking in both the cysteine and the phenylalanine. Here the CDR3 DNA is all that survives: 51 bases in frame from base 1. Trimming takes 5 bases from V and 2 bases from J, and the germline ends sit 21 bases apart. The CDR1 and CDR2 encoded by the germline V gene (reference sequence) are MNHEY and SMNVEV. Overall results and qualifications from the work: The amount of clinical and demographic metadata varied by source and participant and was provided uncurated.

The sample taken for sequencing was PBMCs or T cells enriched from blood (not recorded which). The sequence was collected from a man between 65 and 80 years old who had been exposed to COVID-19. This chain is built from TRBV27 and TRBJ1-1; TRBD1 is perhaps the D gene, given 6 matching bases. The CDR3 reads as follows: CASSPKPRTATNTEAFF. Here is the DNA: TGTGCCAGCAGTCCAAAACCAAGGACAGCAACTAACACTGAAGCTTTCTTT.